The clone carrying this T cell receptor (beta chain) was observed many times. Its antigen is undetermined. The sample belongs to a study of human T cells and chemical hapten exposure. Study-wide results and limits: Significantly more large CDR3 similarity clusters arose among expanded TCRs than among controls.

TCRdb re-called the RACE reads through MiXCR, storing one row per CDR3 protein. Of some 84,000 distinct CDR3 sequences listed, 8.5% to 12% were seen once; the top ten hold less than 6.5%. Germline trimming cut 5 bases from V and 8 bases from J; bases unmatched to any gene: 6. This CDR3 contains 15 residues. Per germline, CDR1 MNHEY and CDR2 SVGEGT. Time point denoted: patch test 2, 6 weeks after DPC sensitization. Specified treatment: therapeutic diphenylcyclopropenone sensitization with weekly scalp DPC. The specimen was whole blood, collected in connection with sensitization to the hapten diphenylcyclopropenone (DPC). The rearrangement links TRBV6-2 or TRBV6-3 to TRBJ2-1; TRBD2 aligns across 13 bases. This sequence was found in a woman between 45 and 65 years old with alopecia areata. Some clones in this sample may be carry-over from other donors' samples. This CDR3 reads CASSTRTSGSYEQFF. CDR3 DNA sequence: TGTGCCAGCAGTACTCGGACTAGCGGGAGCTATGAGCAGTTCTTC.